The rows below give T cell receptor beta chains drawn from one sample of a study of T cells expressing NK-cell markers. Reanalyzing the 5' RACE reads, TCRdb keeps one entry per CDR3 protein, without DNA. The sample has about 440,000 distinct CDR3 sequences, and its top ten clones hold 7.3%. Sequencing input: blood T cells: a sorted CD56 or NKG2C T cell subset, CD4+ or CD8+ T cells, or bulk PBMC T cells (not recorded which). These receptors originate from a woman aged 18 to 75 in good health. Each CDR3 is given with its conserved first and last residue.

>TRBJ2-7|TRBV27
CASSPSFGLDTYEQYF
>TRBJ2-1|TRBV20-1
CSARGWTIAGDLDEQFF
>TRBJ2-7|TRBV12-3/TRBV12-4
CASNSGTSGSGSYEQYF
>TRBJ2-3|TRBV18
CASSWLGTDTQYF
>TRBJ1-1|TRBV29-1
CSVADGKNTEAFF
>TRBJ1-1|TRBV5-6
CASNLRGPNTEAFF
>TRBJ1-6|TRBV20-1
CSASKGGGGAHSPLHF
>TRBJ1-4|TRBV20-1
CSAPTGGGEKLFF
>TRBJ1-1|TRBV27
CASALSGAHTEAFF
>TRBJ1-6|TRBV12-3/TRBV12-4
CASRPGTANSPLHF
>TRBJ2-3|TRBV5-4
CASRGPTSTDTQYF
>TRBJ1-4|TRBV7-8
CASSPRTTATNEKLFF
>TRBJ2-5|TRBV4-3
CASSQDRGLAQETQYF
>TRBJ1-2|TRBV5-1
CASSLVAWDYGYTF
>TRBJ1-6|TRBV7-6
CASSLEIGLQNSPLHF
>TRBJ2-1|TRBV12-3/TRBV12-4
CASSFADRGLYNEQFF
>TRBJ1-1|TRBV7-9
CASSPARTEAFF
>TRBJ1-2|TRBV20-1
CSARLIQGGYGYTF
>TRBJ2-7|TRBV4-2
CASSQGGTYEQYF
>TRBJ2-4|TRBV5-1
CASSLGLAGGPLAKNIQYF
>TRBJ2-7|TRBV20-1
CSATTVSYEQYF
>TRBJ2-5|TRBV15
CATSRDQETQYF
>TRBJ2-3|TRBV3-1
CASSQKTLAGDTQYF
>TRBJ1-5|TRBV6-1
CASSDITGVISNQPQHF
>TRBJ2-1|TRBV27
CASSLSGGGNNEQFF
>TRBJ2-3|TRBV7-3
CASSLNGASGGQDTQYF
>TRBJ2-2|TRBV6-2/TRBV6-3
CASSAFWRGDTGELFF
>TRBJ2-7|TRBV20-1
CSASQAGTSYEQYF
>TRBJ1-2|TRBV25-1
CASSESPGGIYGYTF
>TRBJ2-1|TRBV4-3
CASSQDPQLGYNEQFF
>TRBJ2-1|TRBV7-2
CASSLVAGLLPYNEQFF
>TRBJ2-3|TRBV28
CASSPLGQGAATDTQYF
>TRBJ2-2|TRBV6-4
CASSPGLAGVDTGELFF
>TRBJ2-1|TRBV2
CASSERQPFNEQFF
>TRBJ2-5|TRBV12-3/TRBV12-4
CASINLLGQNSQETQYF
>TRBJ1-6|TRBV7-3
CASSLRGGGTGSPLHF